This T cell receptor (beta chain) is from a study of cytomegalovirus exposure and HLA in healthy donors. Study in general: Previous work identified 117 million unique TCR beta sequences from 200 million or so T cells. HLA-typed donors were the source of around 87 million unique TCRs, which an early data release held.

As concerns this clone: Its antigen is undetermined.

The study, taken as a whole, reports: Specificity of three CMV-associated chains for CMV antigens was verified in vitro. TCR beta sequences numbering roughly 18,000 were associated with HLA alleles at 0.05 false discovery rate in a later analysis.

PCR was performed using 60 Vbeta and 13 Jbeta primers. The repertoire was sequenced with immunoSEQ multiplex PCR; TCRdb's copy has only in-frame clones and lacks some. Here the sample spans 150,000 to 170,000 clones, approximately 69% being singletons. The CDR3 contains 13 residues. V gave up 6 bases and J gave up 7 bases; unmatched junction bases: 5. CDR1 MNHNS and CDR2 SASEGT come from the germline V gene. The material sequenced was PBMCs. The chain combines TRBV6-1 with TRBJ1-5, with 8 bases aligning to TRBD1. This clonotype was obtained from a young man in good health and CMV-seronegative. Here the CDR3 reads CASRSTGVQPQHF. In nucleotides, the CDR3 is TGTGCCAGCAGATCGACAGGGGTCCAGCCCCAGCATTTT.